What follows are 27 T cell receptor beta chains derived from one specimen sequenced in a study of blood T cell repertoires in COVID-19. TCRdb keeps only in-frame clones here, not all; method: immunoSEQ multiplex PCR. In the table there are approximately 260,000 clones, 80% to 90% of which are singletons. Specimen: peripheral blood. The receptors shown here come from a woman aged 70-85 years with acute or convalescent COVID-19.

The J gene is TRBJ1-2, the V gene TRBV18; 7 bases agree with TRBD1. The V segment lost 6 bases and the J segment 4 bases; nucleotides outside the gene matches: 14. Germline-derived CDR1 and CDR2 are KGHSH and LQKENI. The CDR3 runs to 16 residues. The CDR3, as DNA: TGTGCCAGCTCCCCAGGTCGGGACAGCACGGGCTATGGCTACACCTTC. It is translated as CASSPGRDSTGYGYTF.

The V gene is TRBV21-1, the J gene TRBJ1-1. TRBV21-1 is an annotated pseudogene. The CDR3 sequence is 15 residues long. CDR3 coding DNA: TGTGCCAGCAGTTTCTGCGGGGAAGGGGTCCCTGAAGCTTTCTTT. Its protein product is CASSFCGEGVPEAFF.

This chain connects TRBV3-1 (or the pseudogene TRBV3-2) to TRBJ1-1; TRBD1 aligns across 7 bases. The CDR3 length is 12 residues. V was pared by 6 bases and J by 7 bases, with 5 bases of the junction left unmatched. In germline, CDR1 is LGHDT, CDR2 YNNKEL (reference sequence). The CDR3 loop is CASSTGDREAFF. Here the CDR3 DNA reads TGTGCCAGCAGTACAGGGGATCGTGAAGCTTTCTTT.

This sequence joins TRBV3-1 (or the pseudogene TRBV3-2) and TRBJ1-3, with D possibly being TRBD1 (5 bases). CDR1 and CDR2 (germline): LGHDT, YNNKEL (reference sequence). Trimming removed 2 bases at V and 0 bases at J, with 11 bases between. This CDR3 has 16 amino acids. The CDR3 is CASSQRTPSSGNTIYF. The DNA of the CDR3 is TGTGCCAGCAGCCAAAGGACACCAAGCTCTGGAAACACCATATATTTT.

The V and J genes are TRBV4-1 and TRBJ2-1; tentative D call: TRBD2 (6 bases). This CDR3 spans 15 amino acids. Trimming took off 0 bases at V and 8 bases at J, with 14 bases between the two ends. Germline V gene sequence: CDR1 MGHRA, CDR2 YSYEKL. In DNA form, the CDR3 reads TGCGCCAGCAGCCAAGAATCTAGCGTGGGCTATGAGCAGTTCTTC. Encoded protein: CASSQESSVGYEQFF.

This rearrangement joins TRBV18 to TRBJ1-2; TRBD1 agrees at 7 bases. The CDR3 sequence is 14 residues long. Trimming took 3 bases from V and 4 from J; bases not matched to a gene: 5. The germline V gene encodes CDR1 KGHSH and CDR2 LQKENI. The CDR3 sequence is CASSPSDRLYGYTF. Here the CDR3 DNA reads TGTGCCAGCTCACCCTCGGACAGGCTCTATGGCTACACCTTC.

The chain has TRBV15 and TRBJ2-2; D ambiguous. The V gene's germline CDR1 is LNHNV and CDR2 YYDKDF (reference sequence). V was pared by 8 bases and J by 3 bases, with 16 bases between. The CDR3 runs 15 residues. This CDR3 reads CATFESGVDTGELFF. The CDR3 DNA sequence: TGTGCCACCTTTGAATCAGGCGTGGACACCGGGGAGCTGTTTTTT.

The chain carries TRBV14 and TRBJ2-5, with D possibly TRBD2 on 6 matching bases. The CDR3 loop spans 14 amino acids. Germline V gene data show CDR1 as SGHDN and CDR2 as FVKESK. Trimming took off 4 bases at V and 6 bases at J, with 15 bases between the two ends. DNA of the CDR3: TGTGCCAGCAGCCTACAAGGGGCGGGAAAGACCCAGTACTTC. Translated: CASSLQGAGKTQYF.

The V and J genes are TRBV11-2 and TRBJ2-1; tentative D call: TRBD2 (5 bases). The CDR3 has 13 residues. The germline V gene encodes CDR1 SGHAT and CDR2 FQNNGV. Deletions cut 6 bases from V and 4 bases from J, with 10 bases between. The CDR3 loop is CASSSGLYNEQFF. The CDR3 DNA reads TGTGCCAGCAGTTCCGGACTGTACAATGAGCAGTTCTTC. Full variable domain (outside the CDR3, taken from reference TRBV11-2 and TRBJ2-1): EAGVAQSPRYKIIEKRQSVAFWCNPISGHATLYWYQQILGQGPKLLIQFQNNGVVDDSQLPKDRFSAERLKGVDSTLKIQPAKLEDSAVYLCASSSGLYNEQFFGPGTRLTVL.

This clone was counted a single time. The chain links TRBV7-9 to TRBJ1-4; no clear D gene. The length of the CDR3 is 15 residues. CDR1 SEHNR and CDR2 FQNEAQ come from the germline V gene (reference sequence). Trimming took off 7 bases at V and 5 bases at J, with 17 bases between the two ends. The CDR3 reads CASTGSGLANEKLFF. CDR3 DNA sequence: TGTGCCAGCACCGGCAGTGGGCTGGCAAATGAAAAACTGTTTTTT.

The gene calls are TRBV30 and TRBJ2-2, with D perhaps matching TRBD1 (6 bases). The CDR3 sequence is 14 residues long. The V gene's germline CDR1 is GTSNPN and CDR2 SVGIG (reference sequence). V was pared by 2 bases and J by 5 bases, with 12 bases between. The DNA of the CDR3 is TGTGCCTGGAGTTGGCAGGGGTGGACCGGGGAGCTGTTTTTT. Its protein product is CAWSWQGWTGELFF.

This clone came up once. This chain connects TRBV6-2 or TRBV6-3 to TRBJ1-5; D gene uncertain. The CDR3 length is 14 residues. CDR1 MNHEY and CDR2 SVGEGT come from the germline V gene. V was pared by 0 bases and J by 4 bases, with 7 bases between. The CDR3 loop reads CASSYSIGNQPQHF. The CDR3 DNA is TGTGCCAGCAGTTACTCGATCGGGAATCAGCCCCAGCATTTT.

V usage is TRBV19 and J usage is TRBJ2-2; unclear D gene. Trimming shortened V by 6 bases and J by 5 bases, and 10 bases separated the two germline ends. The CDR3 runs to 13 residues. CDR1 and CDR2 from the germline V gene are LNHDA and SQIVND (reference sequence). CDR3 loop: CASSSLGTGELFF. The CDR3 DNA sequence: TGTGCCAGTAGCTCCCTAGGAACCGGGGAGCTGTTTTTT.

The rearrangement joins TRBV5-1 to TRBJ2-5; D gene ambiguous. The CDR3 is made up of 14 amino acids. Germline loops: CDR1 SGHRS, CDR2 YFSETQ. Trimming left V 2 bases short and J 1 base short, with 9 bases between. The CDR3 here is CASSFQPGQETQYF. The CDR3 nucleotides read TGCGCCAGCAGCTTCCAACCGGGCCAAGAGACCCAGTACTTC.

V usage is TRBV20-1 and J usage is TRBJ1-1, with D unresolved. Per the germline V gene, CDR1 is DFQATT and CDR2 is SNEGSKA (reference sequence). The V gene lost 3 bases and the J gene lost 5 bases, with 7 bases spanning the gap. The CDR3 loop spans 11 amino acids. The CDR3 loop is CSASSTTEAFF. The CDR3 nucleotides are TGCAGTGCTAGTTCGACAACTGAAGCTTTCTTT.

The chain uses TRBV19 and TRBJ1-5; D perhaps matches TRBD1 (5 bases). CDR1 LNHDA and CDR2 SQIVND come from the germline V gene (reference sequence). The V and J ends lost 5 bases and 9 bases respectively, with 20 bases between them. The CDR3 totals 15 residues. The CDR3 DNA reads TGTGCCAGTAGTCCCCAGGGAGGAGGCTCAGGGCCCCAGCATTTT. It is translated as CASSPQGGGSGPQHF.

This clone appeared once. V gene TRBV24-1 combines with J gene TRBJ2-3; 7 nucleotides line up with TRBD1. The CDR3 runs 16 residues. Germline assignment: CDR1 KGHDR and CDR2 SFDVKD. V trimming: 4 bases; J trimming: 2 bases; junction bases outside the gene matches: 8. As DNA, the CDR3 is TGTGCCACCAGTGAGGGGACGGGACAGTACACAGATACGCAGTATTTT. Translation: CATSEGTGQYTDTQYF.

This chain connects TRBV5-1 to TRBJ2-7; 8 bases line up with TRBD2. The CDR3 runs 13 residues. CDR1 and CDR2 (germline): SGHRS, YFSETQ. V trimming: 6 bases; J trimming: 2 bases; junction bases outside the gene matches: 4. The CDR3 reads CASTRGGTYEQYF. CDR3 in DNA: TGCGCCAGCACACGGGGGGGTACCTACGAGCAGTACTTC.

J is TRBJ1-2 and V is TRBV18; the match to TRBD1 covers 7 bases. The CDR3 spans 14 residues. Germline lookup yields CDR1 KGHSH and CDR2 LQKENI. V shed 3 bases, J shed 3 bases, and the junction held 4 bases outside the gene matches. Written as DNA, the CDR3 is TGTGCCAGCTCACCGAACAGGGGAGACTATGGCTACACCTTC. As protein: CASSPNRGDYGYTF.

V gene TRBV7-9 combines with J gene TRBJ1-1; a weak D match, TRBD1 (5 bases). CDR1 SEHNR and CDR2 FQNEAQ come from the germline V gene (reference sequence). This CDR3 spans 14 amino acids. V lost 0 bases, J lost 3 bases, and 8 bases lay in between. The CDR3: CASSLARGYTEAFF. The CDR3 region has the DNA TGTGCCAGCAGCTTAGCTCGGGGGTACACTGAAGCTTTCTTT.

In this sample, this clone turned up once. The chain is built from TRBV19 and TRBJ2-7; unclear D gene. CDR3 length: 15 amino acids. Deletions cut 6 bases from V and 9 bases from J, with 24 bases between. The V gene's germline CDR1 is LNHDA and CDR2 SQIVND (reference sequence). The CDR3 DNA follows: TGTGCCAGTAGCCCCAGCACATACGACCTACGCGGGCAGTACTTC. Protein sequence: CASSPSTYDLRGQYF.

The V call is TRBV5-1, the J call TRBJ2-1, with no clear D. V dropped 4 bases and J dropped 0 bases, with 14 bases sitting between them. Germline CDR1 reads SGHRS; CDR2 reads YFSETQ. The CDR3 consists of 16 residues. The DNA of the CDR3 is TGCGCCAGCAGCAGTCAGACTCCTAGCTCCTACAATGAGCAGTTCTTC. Translation: CASSSQTPSSYNEQFF. The variable domain in full, completed from reference TRBV5-1 and TRBJ2-1, reads KAGVTQTPRYLIKTRGQQVTLSCSPISGHRSVSWYQQTPGQGLQFLFEYFSETQRNKGNFPGRFSGRQFSNSRSEMNVSTLELGDSALYLCASSSQTPSSYNEQFFGPGTRLTVL.

The chain uses TRBV28 and TRBJ2-7, with TRBD2 matching 11 bases. The CDR3 extends over 16 amino acids. The ends lost 5 bases at V and 3 bases at J; junction bases unmatched: 9. Germline CDR1 reads MDHEN; CDR2 reads SYDVKM. The CDR3 sequence: CASSAGGLADFYEQYF. The CDR3 region has the DNA TGTGCCAGCAGTGCCGGGGGACTAGCGGATTTCTACGAGCAGTACTTC.

The chain uses TRBV11-2 and TRBJ2-2; 10 bases agree with TRBD2. This CDR3 has 15 residues. CDR1 SGHAT and CDR2 FQNNGV come from the germline V gene. The V gene end was trimmed by 5 bases and the J gene end by 4 bases; junction bases not matched to a gene: 4. The DNA for the CDR3 is TGTGCCAGCAGCGCGGGACTAGCGAGCACCGGGGAGCTGTTTTTT. It is translated as CASSAGLASTGELFF.

This sequence joins TRBV6-5 and TRBJ2-5; tentatively, D is TRBD2 (5 bases). V was clipped by 8 bases and J by 3 bases, with 13 bases between them. CDR1 is MNHEY, CDR2 SVGAGI, per germline. The length of the CDR3 is 13 residues. The CDR3 protein is CASSRGIKETQYF. In DNA form, the CDR3 reads TGTGCCAGCTCCCGAGGGATAAAAGAGACCCAGTACTTC.

DNA for the CDR3: TGTGCCACCAGTGAAGGGGGGGGGAGCGCTGAAGCTTTCTTT. Its translation: CATSEGGGSAEAFF. V is TRBV24-1 and J is TRBJ1-1, with D perhaps TRBD1 (6 bases). From germline, CDR1 is KGHDR and CDR2 SFDVKD. This CDR3 is 14 amino acids long. The V end was cut by 4 bases, the J end by 6 bases, with 14 bases between.

This clone came up once. V usage is TRBV12-3 or TRBV12-4 and J usage is TRBJ1-1; D ambiguous. The CDR3 covers 12 residues. V lost 3 bases and J 5 bases, leaving 7 bases between the germline ends. CDR3 DNA: TGTGCCAGCAGTTTGTATCCGACTGAAGCTTTCTTT. Translation gives CASSLYPTEAFF.